Here is one T cell receptor beta chain with its context. Its matching antigen is unknown. Sequencing was performed with immunoSEQ multiplex PCR; in TCRdb, only in-frame clones are kept and a portion is missing. This sample has 25,000 to 35,000 clones, with 91% found just once. These data belong to a study of T cells in localized non-small cell lung cancer. General study points: Sequencing involved a lone tumor region, leaving heterogeneity possible.

This CDR3 has 14 residues. The germline V gene has CDR1 SNHLY and CDR2 FYNNEI. V lost 5 bases to trimming and J lost 2 bases; unmatched junction nucleotides: 3. This TCR was sampled from a man between 40 and 70 years old with stage II lung adenocarcinoma. The chain employs TRBV2 and TRBJ2-3; TRBD2 matches at 8 bases. This sample comprised PBMCs, obtained before any cancer treatment. In DNA, the CDR3 is TGTGCCAGCAGTCCGGGACTAGTCACAGATACGCAGTATTTT. This codes for CASSPGLVTDTQYF.